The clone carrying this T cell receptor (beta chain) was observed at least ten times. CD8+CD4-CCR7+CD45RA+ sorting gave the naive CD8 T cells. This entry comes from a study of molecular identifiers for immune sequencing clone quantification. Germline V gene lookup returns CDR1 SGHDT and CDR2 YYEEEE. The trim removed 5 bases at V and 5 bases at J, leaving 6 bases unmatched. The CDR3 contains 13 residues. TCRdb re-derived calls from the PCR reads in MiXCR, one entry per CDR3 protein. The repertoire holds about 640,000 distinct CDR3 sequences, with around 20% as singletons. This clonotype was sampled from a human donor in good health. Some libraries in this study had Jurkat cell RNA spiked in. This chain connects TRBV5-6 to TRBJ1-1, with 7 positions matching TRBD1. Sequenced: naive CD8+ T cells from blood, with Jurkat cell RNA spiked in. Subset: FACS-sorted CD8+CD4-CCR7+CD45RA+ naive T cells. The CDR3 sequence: CASRQGEWTEAFF. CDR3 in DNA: TGTGCCAGCAGGCAGGGGGAGTGGACTGAAGCTTTCTTT.